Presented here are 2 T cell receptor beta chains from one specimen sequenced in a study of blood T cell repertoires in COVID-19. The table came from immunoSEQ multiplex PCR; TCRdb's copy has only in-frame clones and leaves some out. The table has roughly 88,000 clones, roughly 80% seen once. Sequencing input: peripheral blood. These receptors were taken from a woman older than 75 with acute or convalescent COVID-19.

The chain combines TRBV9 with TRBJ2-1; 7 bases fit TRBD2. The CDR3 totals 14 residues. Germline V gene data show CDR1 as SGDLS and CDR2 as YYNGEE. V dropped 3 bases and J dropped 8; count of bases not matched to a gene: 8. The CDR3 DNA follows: TGTGCCAGCAGCGCGAGCGGGGCCGGGTATGAGCAGTTCTTC. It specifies CASSASGAGYEQFF.

The CDR3: CASSLPGQMNTEAFF. The CDR3 coding sequence is TGTGCCAGCAGCTTGCCGGGACAGATGAACACTGAAGCTTTCTTT. The chain is built from TRBV5-4 and TRBJ1-1; 7 bases are a match to TRBD1. Per the germline V gene, CDR1 is SGHNT and CDR2 is YYREEE (reference sequence). The CDR3 consists of 15 residues. V gave up 1 base and J gave up 0 bases; unmatched junction bases: 3.